The TCR beta chain under discussion was sequenced for a study of cytomegalovirus exposure and HLA in healthy donors. In the case of this clone: The antigen is not known.

The PCR had 60 Vbeta and 13 Jbeta primers. Assay: immunoSEQ multiplex PCR; the TCRdb copy retains only in-frame clones and omits some. The repertoire holds about 190,000 clones, with 81% as singletons. Notes on the study in general: Associated with cytomegalovirus, according to the listing, were some 150 TCR beta chains. For most TCR beta V segments, an earlier analysis put the productive rate at about 87% or about 30% of the time. A later analysis showed that HLA-associated TCR beta chains had undergone more clonal expansion than equally common others.

What was sequenced was PBMCs. The receptor's source is a man younger than 30 in good health and CMV-seronegative.

The CDR3: CASSRTISAYEQYF. Here the CDR3 DNA reads TGTGCCAGCAGTCGGACTATTAGCGCCTACGAGCAGTACTTC. The genes are TRBV27 and TRBJ2-7, with D possibly matching TRBD2 (6 bases). V lost 5 bases, J lost 2 bases, and 13 bases lay in between. This CDR3 comprises 14 residues. Germline V lookup: CDR1 MNHEY, CDR2 SMNVEV (reference sequence).